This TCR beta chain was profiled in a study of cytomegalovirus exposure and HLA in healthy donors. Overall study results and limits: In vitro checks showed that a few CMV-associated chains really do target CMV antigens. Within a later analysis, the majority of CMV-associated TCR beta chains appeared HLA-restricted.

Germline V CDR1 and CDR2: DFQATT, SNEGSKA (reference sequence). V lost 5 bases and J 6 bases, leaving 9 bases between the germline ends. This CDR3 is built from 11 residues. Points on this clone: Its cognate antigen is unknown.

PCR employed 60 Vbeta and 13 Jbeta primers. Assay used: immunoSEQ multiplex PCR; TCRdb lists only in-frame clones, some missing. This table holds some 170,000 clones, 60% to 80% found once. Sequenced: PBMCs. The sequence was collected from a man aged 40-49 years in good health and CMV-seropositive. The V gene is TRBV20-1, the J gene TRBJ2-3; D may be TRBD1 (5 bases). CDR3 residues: CSAVGADTQYF. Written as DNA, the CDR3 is TGCAGTGCTGTAGGGGCGGATACGCAGTATTTT.